These 20 T cell receptor beta chains were sequenced from one sample in a study of cytomegalovirus exposure and HLA in healthy donors. Use of 60 Vbeta and 13 Jbeta primers characterized the PCR. Clones were sequenced by immunoSEQ multiplex PCR, and TCRdb holds only the in-frame ones, with some missing. Of approximately 190,000 clones listed, more than 65% are singletons. Sequenced input: PBMCs. The receptors originated from a middle-aged man in good health and CMV-seronegative.

The genes are TRBV19 and TRBJ2-5, with 8 nucleotides matching TRBD2. V gave up 6 bases and J gave up 5 bases; unmatched junction bases: 14. Germline CDR1 reads LNHDA; CDR2 reads SQIVND (reference sequence). This CDR3 has 16 amino acids. The CDR3 loop reads CASSPLGAGGGETQYF. The CDR3, as DNA: TGTGCCAGTAGCCCCCTCGGGGCGGGGGGAGGGGAGACCCAGTACTTC.

The J gene is TRBJ1-2, the V gene TRBV18; the D is unclear. Germline V gives CDR1 KGHSH, CDR2 LQKENI. The V end lost 4 bases, the J end lost 3 bases, and 12 bases lay between the germline ends. The CDR3 contains 14 residues. CDR3 residues: CASSLDPEDYGYTF. For the CDR3, the DNA is TGTGCCAGCTCACTTGACCCGGAGGACTATGGCTACACCTTC.

The V call is TRBV7-2, the J call TRBJ1-2; 7 nucleotides align to TRBD1. V was pared by 5 bases and J by 7 bases, with 4 bases of the junction left unmatched. The germline V gene has CDR1 SGHTA and CDR2 FQGNSA. This CDR3 is built from 12 residues. The DNA for the CDR3 is TGTGCCAGCAGCGTCGACAGGGCTGGCTACACCTTC. Its translation: CASSVDRAGYTF.

This chain links TRBV2 with TRBJ1-6; D possibly corresponds to TRBD1 (6 bases). The ends were cut back, 3 bases at V and 6 bases at J, with 9 bases in the middle. This CDR3 region has 14 residues. The germline gives CDR1 SNHLY, CDR2 FYNNEI. The DNA for the CDR3 is TGTGCCAGCAGTGAGACAGGCTCTAATTCACCCCTCCACTTT. It codes for CASSETGSNSPLHF.

This clone was observed once. The CDR3 reads CASSILGGNSPLHF. The CDR3 DNA follows: TGCGCCAGCAGTATTCTGGGGGGTAATTCACCCCTCCACTTT. This chain joins TRBV4-1 and TRBJ1-6; D is possibly TRBD1 (5 bases). Trimming took 6 bases from V and 6 from J, leaving 12 bases between them. The CDR3 is 14 residues long. Per germline, CDR1 MGHRA and CDR2 YSYEKL.

The rearrangement uses TRBV7-2 and TRBJ2-3; 8 bases are a match to TRBD2. Unmatched junction bases numbered 14, after V lost 3 bases and J lost 12 bases. The germline gives CDR1 SGHTA, CDR2 FQGNSA. This CDR3 contains 15 residues. The CDR3 nucleotides read TGTGCCAGCAGCTTGGGGTACCTTCTAGCGGGCTTACAGTATTTT. It encodes CASSLGYLLAGLQYF. Complete variable domain (other parts from reference TRBV7-2 and TRBJ2-3): GAGVSQSPSNKVTEKGKDVELRCDPISGHTALYWYRQSLGQGLEFLIYFQGNSAPDKSGLPSDRFSAERTGGSVSTLTIQRTQQEDSAVYLCASSLGYLLAGLQYFGPGTRLTVL.

The rearrangement links TRBV7-2 to TRBJ2-7, with 9 bases identical to TRBD2. The V and J ends lost 1 base and 9 bases, in that order; junction bases with no gene match: 7. The CDR3 is 14 amino acids. CDR1 SGHTA and CDR2 FQGNSA come from the germline V gene. CDR3 amino acids: CASSLGGGGAWQYF. The DNA of the CDR3 is TGTGCCAGCAGCTTAGGGGGCGGGGGGGCCTGGCAGTACTTC.

This rearrangement joins TRBV2 to TRBJ2-3; possibly TRBD1 for D (5 bases). The CDR3 extends over 15 amino acids. Germline assignment: CDR1 SNHLY and CDR2 FYNNEI. Trimming shortened V by 2 bases and J by 5 bases, and 14 bases separated the two germline ends. The CDR3: CASSEWGRTIDTQYF. Here the CDR3 DNA reads TGTGCCAGCAGTGAATGGGGCAGGACGATAGATACGCAGTATTTT.

The chain has TRBV18 and TRBJ1-6, with TRBD1 matching over 10 bases. Germline V lookup: CDR1 KGHSH, CDR2 LQKENI. This CDR3 is built from 14 residues. V was clipped by 6 bases and J by 9 bases; unmatched bases: 5. The CDR3 spells CASSAGQGVSPLHF. The CDR3 DNA sequence: TGTGCCAGCTCTGCCGGACAGGGGGTTTCACCCCTCCACTTT.

The chain recombines TRBV7-7 with TRBJ1-5, with D possibly matching TRBD1 (5 bases). This CDR3 contains 16 residues. Germline CDR1 reads SSHAT; CDR2 reads FNYEAQ (reference sequence). The V gene lost 0 bases and the J gene lost 0 bases, with 9 bases spanning the gap. The CDR3 sequence: CASSLARQTSNQPQHF. For the CDR3, the DNA is TGTGCCAGCAGCTTAGCCCGACAGACTAGCAATCAGCCCCAGCATTTT.

With regard to this clone: The sample has other DNA sequences that encode this CDR3 too. The chain carries TRBV29-1 and TRBJ1-1; D gene ambiguous. V was cut by 4 bases and J by 1 base, with 10 bases left in between. Germline-derived CDR1 and CDR2 are SQVTM and ANQGSEA. The CDR3 loop spans 13 amino acids. The DNA of the CDR3 is TGCAGCGTTGGAGAGGGAGGGAACACTGAAGCTTTCTTT. It yields the protein CSVGEGGNTEAFF.

The J gene is TRBJ1-2, the V gene TRBV2; D is undetermined. In germline, CDR1 is SNHLY, CDR2 FYNNEI. V lost 0 bases to trimming and J lost 3 bases, with 8 bases between them. The CDR3 runs to 14 residues. The CDR3 is CASSEAGEYYGYTF. The CDR3 DNA sequence: TGTGCCAGCAGTGAAGCCGGGGAATACTATGGCTACACCTTC.

The rearrangement uses TRBV9 and TRBJ2-1, with a weak D call TRBD1 (6 bases). This CDR3 has 15 residues. Trimming shortened V by 4 bases and J by 2 bases, and 13 bases separated the two germline ends. Germline CDR1 reads SGDLS; CDR2 reads YYNGEE. DNA of the CDR3: TGTGCCAGCAGCACATCCGGGACACCCTACAATGAGCAGTTCTTC. Its translation: CASSTSGTPYNEQFF.

The gene calls are TRBV13 and TRBJ1-2; the D is unclear. Germline V lookup: CDR1 PRHDT, CDR2 FYEKMQ (reference sequence). The CDR3 length is 12 residues. With 5 bases removed from V and 8 bases from J, the gap between germline ends came to 12 bases. The CDR3 loop is CASSVKKTGYTF. The CDR3 nucleotides read TGTGCCAGCAGCGTGAAAAAAACAGGCTACACCTTC. The full variable domain, with the rest looked up from reference TRBV13 and TRBJ1-2, is AAGVIQSPRHLIKEKRETATLKCYPIPRHDTVYWYQQGPGQDPQFLISFYEKMQSDKGSIPDRFSAQQFSDYHSELNMSSLELGDSALYFCASSVKKTGYTFGSGTRLTVV.

There are a few counts of this clone. The rearrangement links TRBV6-5 to TRBJ1-6, with 10 nucleotides matching TRBD1. This CDR3 is 16 amino acids long. CDR1 and CDR2 (germline): MNHEY, SVGAGI. Trimming at V came to 4 bases and at J to 6 bases, leaving 6 bases not matched to a gene. CDR3 in amino acids: CASSSEWTGGNSPLHF. The CDR3 DNA reads TGTGCCAGCAGTTCCGAATGGACAGGGGGTAATTCACCCCTCCACTTT.

A word on this clone: One end of the junction fails to match germline, which may point to a read error. V gene TRBV7-9 combines with J gene TRBJ2-7; D remains ambiguous. The CDR3 is 11 amino acids. CDR1 SEHNR and CDR2 FQNEAQ come from the germline V gene (reference sequence). CDR3 loop: CSSSFDTEQYF. DNA for the CDR3: TGTTCCAGCAGCTTCGACACCGAGCAGTACTTC.

The chain is built from TRBV4-3 and TRBJ2-5, with D possibly TRBD2 on 5 matching bases. V dropped 4 bases and J dropped 4 bases, with 10 bases sitting between them. The CDR3 runs 13 residues. CDR1 LGHNA and CDR2 YSLEER come from the germline V gene. The chain's CDR3 is CASSPRTGETQYF. CDR3 nucleotides: TGCGCCAGCAGCCCTCGGACTGGAGAGACCCAGTACTTC.

This rearrangement joins TRBV4-2 to TRBJ2-7; TRBD2 matches at 12 bases. This CDR3 is 16 amino acids long. Looked up from germline, CDR1 is LGHNA and CDR2 is YNFKEQ. The V segment lost 1 base and the J segment 4 bases; nucleotides outside the gene matches: 5. The CDR3, as DNA: TGTGCCAGCAGCCAAGCACTAGCGGGGGGAGGTTACGAGCAGTACTTC. It translates to CASSQALAGGGYEQYF.

Remarks on this clone: A read error may produce the germline difference seen at one junction end. The chain links TRBV7-9 to TRBJ2-7; maybe TRBD1 (7 bases). Germline values: CDR1 SEHNR, CDR2 FQNEAQ (reference sequence). This CDR3 comprises 15 residues. This CDR3 reads CSSSLQGGQPYEQYF. CDR3 in DNA: TGTTCCAGCAGCCTCCAGGGGGGCCAACCCTACGAGCAGTACTTC.

This clone was seen a few times. This chain connects TRBV18 to TRBJ2-2; 10 positions agree with TRBD1. Trimming at V came to 4 bases and at J to 2 bases, leaving 4 bases not matched to a gene. The CDR3 runs 16 residues. Germline V gene data show CDR1 as KGHSH and CDR2 as LQKENI. CDR3 bases: TGTGCCAGCTCACAGGCGACAGGGGGCAACACCGGGGAGCTGTTTTTT. This encodes CASSQATGGNTGELFF.